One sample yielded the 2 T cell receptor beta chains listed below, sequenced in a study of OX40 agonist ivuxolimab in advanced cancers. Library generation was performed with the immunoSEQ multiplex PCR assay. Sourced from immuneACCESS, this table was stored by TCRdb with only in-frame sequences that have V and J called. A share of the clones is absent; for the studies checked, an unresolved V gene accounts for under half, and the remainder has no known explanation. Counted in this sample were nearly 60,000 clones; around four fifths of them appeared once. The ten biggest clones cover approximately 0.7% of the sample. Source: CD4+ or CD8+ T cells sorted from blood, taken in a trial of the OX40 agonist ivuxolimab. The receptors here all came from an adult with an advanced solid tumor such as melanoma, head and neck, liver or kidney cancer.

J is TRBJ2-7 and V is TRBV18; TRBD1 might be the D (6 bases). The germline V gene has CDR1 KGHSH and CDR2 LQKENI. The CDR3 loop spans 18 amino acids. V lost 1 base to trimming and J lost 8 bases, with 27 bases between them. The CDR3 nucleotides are TGTGCCAGCTCACCACGAGCCACCGGACAGACCCCCTACGAGCAGCAGTACTTC. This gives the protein CASSPRATGQTPYEQQYF.

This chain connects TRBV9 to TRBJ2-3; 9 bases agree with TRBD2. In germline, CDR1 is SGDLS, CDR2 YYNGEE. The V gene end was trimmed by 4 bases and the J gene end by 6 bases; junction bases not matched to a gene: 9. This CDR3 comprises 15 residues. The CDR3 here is CASSPGTSQQDTQYF. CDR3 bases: TGTGCCAGCAGCCCCGGGACTAGCCAACAGGATACGCAGTATTTT.